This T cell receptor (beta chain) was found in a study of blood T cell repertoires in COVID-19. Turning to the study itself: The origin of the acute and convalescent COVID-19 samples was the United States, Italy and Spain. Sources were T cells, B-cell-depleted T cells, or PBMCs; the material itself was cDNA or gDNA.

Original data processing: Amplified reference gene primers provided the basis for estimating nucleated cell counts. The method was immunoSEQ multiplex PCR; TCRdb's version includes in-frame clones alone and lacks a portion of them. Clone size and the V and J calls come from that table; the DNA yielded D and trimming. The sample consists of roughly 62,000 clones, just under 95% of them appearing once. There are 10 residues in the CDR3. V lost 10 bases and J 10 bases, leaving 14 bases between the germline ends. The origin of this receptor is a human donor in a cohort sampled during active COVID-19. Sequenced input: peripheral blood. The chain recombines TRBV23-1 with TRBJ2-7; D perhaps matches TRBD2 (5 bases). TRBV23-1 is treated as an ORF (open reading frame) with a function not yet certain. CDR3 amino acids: CAIRSGSQYF. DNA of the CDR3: TGCGCCATACGATCGGGGAGTCAGTACTTC.